This T cell receptor beta chain was observed in a study of blood T cells in healthy people across ages (dated by TCRdb to between 2014 and 2017). Regarding the research as a whole: In model experiments, roughly one uniquely barcoded TCR beta cDNA molecule per two T cells was captured by template switching. To avoid experimental bias, donors of different ages were distributed randomly across sequencing lanes. The study measured age-related changes in TCR beta repertoire diversity using deep sequencing normalized with unique cDNA molecular identifiers. The donors were divided into four age groups: young (average about 15 years), middle-aged (approximately 42), aged (about 61) and long-lived (around 87). Using the same blood draw, the study looked at two additional independent replicas of 1 million unique cDNA reads for two donors, one aged 18 to 29 and the other aged 80 or older.

Library creation used 5' RACE. Sequencing took place on an Illumina HiSeq 2500. The second PCR ran for roughly 7 to 11 cycles and used a J-beta primer mix along with a sample-barcoded 5' primer. A unique molecular identifier was introduced onto each TCR beta cDNA molecule by a template-switch 5' adaptor carrying 12 random nucleotides. At least 2.5 million CDR3-containing paired-end reads were obtained from each sample. All of the RNA was converted into first-strand cDNA using the Mint cDNA synthesis kit, with a TRBC-specific oligonucleotide serving as the primer. Following uracil-DNA glycosylase treatment, all cDNA underwent a first 18-cycle PCR with the universal primers M1SS and BC2_uni_R. As for the authors' bioinformatics: For normalization, 1 million high-quality reads, each with a distinct molecular identifier, were randomly selected from each sample. Instead of being binned into consensus sequences, reads that shared molecular identifiers were thrown out. MiTCR, run with a Q25 quality threshold and the strictest error-elimination algorithm, handled CDR3 identification, clonotype clustering and error correction. A nonparametric unseen species model with Euler transformation was used to estimate a lower bound on total TCR beta diversity. The raw public data were reprocessed by TCRdb itself: fastp quality trimming at Q25, MiXCR clonotype calling, in-frame beta chains only. Rows are unified per CDR3 protein, each entry keeping the most common DNA and genes. TCRdb, rather than the study authors, made the V and J calls. For this sample there are approximately 1.5 million distinct CDR3 sequences; about 32% appear just once. Around 11% of the sample goes to the ten largest clones.

Systemically healthy Caucasian individuals from Russia, approximately 39 in total and aged about 6 to 95 years, were included as donors. Each donor gave ten milliliters of peripheral blood, drawn into EDTA-treated Vacutainer tubes. PBMCs were isolated by Ficoll-Paque density-gradient centrifugation, with at least 6 million obtained per sample. Total RNA, at least 6 micrograms per sample, was extracted from PBMCs with Trizol reagent. Naive CD45RAhigh/CD27high T cell percentages were measured by flow cytometry on a PBMC aliquot from every donor. What the authors observed across the whole study: The CMV infection status of donors was not known, potentially confounding age-related changes in expanded clonotypes. Compared with the aged group, more naive CD4+ T cells, fewer expanded clones and increased TCR diversity were shown by the long-lived group, suggesting age selection. Bulk unsorted PBMC profiling prevented conclusive comparison of naive and antigen-experienced compartments. Estimates of total diversity based on one million sequenced T cells were regarded as lower bounds and as underestimates. A strong correlation was found between observed TCR beta diversity and the percentage of naive T cells measured by flow cytometry. As age increased, observed TCR beta diversity per million T cells dropped in a roughly linear way, and a significant reduction was already evident by age around 41.

This clonotype turned up a few times. It lacks a known antigen. Base qualities are missing; no much larger clone stands one base away. Sequenced material: blood. This sequence originates from a woman in her 30s in good health.

The CDR3 reads as follows: CASSSTDQPQHF. The sequenced DNA is TGTGCCAGCAGCTCGACAGATCAGCCCCAGCATTTT. The rearrangement joined TRBV7-2 to TRBJ1-5; the D gene is possibly TRBD1, with 5 bases matching. Trimming removed 4 bases from V and 5 bases from J, leaving 6 bases between the germline ends. CDR1 and CDR2, per the germline V gene, are SGHTA and FQGNSA. The CDR3 contains 12 residues, cysteine and phenylalanine counted. Only the CDR3 portion is preserved as DNA: 36 bases, with reading frame beginning at the first base.